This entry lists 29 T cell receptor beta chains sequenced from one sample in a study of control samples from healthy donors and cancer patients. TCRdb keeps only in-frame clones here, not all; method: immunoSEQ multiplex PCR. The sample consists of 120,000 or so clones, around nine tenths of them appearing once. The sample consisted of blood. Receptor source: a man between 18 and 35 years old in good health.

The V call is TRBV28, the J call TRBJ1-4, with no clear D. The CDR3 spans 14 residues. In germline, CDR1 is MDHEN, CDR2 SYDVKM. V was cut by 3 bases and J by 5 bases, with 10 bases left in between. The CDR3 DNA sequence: TGTGCCAGCAGTTTCAAGAACTCCAATGAAAAACTGTTTTTT. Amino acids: CASSFKNSNEKLFF. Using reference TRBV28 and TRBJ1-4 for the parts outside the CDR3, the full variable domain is DVKVTQSSRYLVKRTGEKVFLECVQDMDHENMFWYRQDPGLGLRLIYFSYDVKMKEKGDIPEGYSVSREKKERFSLILESASTNQTSMYLCASSFKNSNEKLFFGSGTQLSVL.

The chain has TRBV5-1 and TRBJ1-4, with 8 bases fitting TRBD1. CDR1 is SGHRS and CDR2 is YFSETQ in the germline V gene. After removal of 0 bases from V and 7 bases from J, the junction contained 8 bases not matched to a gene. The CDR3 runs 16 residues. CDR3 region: CASSLAEGTGFEKLFF. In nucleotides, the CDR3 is TGCGCCAGCAGCTTGGCCGAGGGGACAGGTTTTGAAAAACTGTTTTTT.

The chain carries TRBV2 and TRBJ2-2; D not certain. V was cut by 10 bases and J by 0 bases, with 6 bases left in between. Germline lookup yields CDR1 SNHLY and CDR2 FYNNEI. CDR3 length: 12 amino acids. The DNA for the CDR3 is TGTGCCATAACAGCGAACACCGGGGAGCTGTTTTTT. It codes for CAITANTGELFF.

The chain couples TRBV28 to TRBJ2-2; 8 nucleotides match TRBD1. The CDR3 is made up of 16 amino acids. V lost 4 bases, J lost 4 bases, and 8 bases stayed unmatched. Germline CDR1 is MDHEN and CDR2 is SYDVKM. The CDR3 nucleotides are TGTGCCAGCAGTTCAATCAGGGGGCGAATCACCGGGGAGCTGTTTTTT. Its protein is CASSSIRGRITGELFF.

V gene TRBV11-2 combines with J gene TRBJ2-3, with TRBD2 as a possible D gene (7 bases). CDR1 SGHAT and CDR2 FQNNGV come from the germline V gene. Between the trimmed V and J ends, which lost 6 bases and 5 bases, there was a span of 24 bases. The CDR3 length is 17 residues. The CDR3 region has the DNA TGTGCCAGCAGGCCCCTGGCGGGGGTCGAAGGGGGAGATACGCAGTATTTT. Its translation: CASRPLAGVEGGDTQYF.

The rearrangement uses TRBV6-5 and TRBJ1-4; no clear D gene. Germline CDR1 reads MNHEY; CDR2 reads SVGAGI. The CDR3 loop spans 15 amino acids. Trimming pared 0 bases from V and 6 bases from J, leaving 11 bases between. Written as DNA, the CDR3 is TGTGCCAGCAGTTACTCGGGCACACCGGATGAAAAACTGTTTTTT. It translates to CASSYSGTPDEKLFF.

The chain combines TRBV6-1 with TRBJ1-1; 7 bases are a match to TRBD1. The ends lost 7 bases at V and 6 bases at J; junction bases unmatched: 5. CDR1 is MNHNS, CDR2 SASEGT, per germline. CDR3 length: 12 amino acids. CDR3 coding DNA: TGTGCCAGCAACGACAGGGATTCTGAAGCTTTCTTT. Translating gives CASNDRDSEAFF.

The CDR3 sequence is CASIGQGMAYEQYF. Written as DNA, the CDR3 is TGTGCCAGCATCGGACAGGGAATGGCCTACGAGCAGTACTTC. This chain links TRBV28 with TRBJ2-7, with 8 bases lining up with TRBD1. Germline V gene sequence: CDR1 MDHEN, CDR2 SYDVKM. The V and J ends lost 7 bases and 2 bases, in that order; junction bases with no gene match: 7. The CDR3 extends over 14 amino acids.

The CDR3 region has the DNA TGTGCCAGCAGCCCGACGGGAGAAGCTTTCTTT. Translating gives CASSPTGEAFF. V usage is TRBV2 and J usage is TRBJ1-1; unclear D gene. V was trimmed by 6 bases and J by 8 bases, leaving 10 bases between them. Germline assignment: CDR1 SNHLY and CDR2 FYNNEI. There are 11 residues in the CDR3. The whole variable domain, remainder taken from reference TRBV2 and TRBJ1-1, is EPEVTQTPSHQVTQMGQEVILRCVPISNHLYFYWYRQILGQKVEFLVSFYNNEISEKSEIFDDQFSVERPDGSNFTLKIRSTKLEDSAMYFCASSPTGEAFFGQGTRLTVV.

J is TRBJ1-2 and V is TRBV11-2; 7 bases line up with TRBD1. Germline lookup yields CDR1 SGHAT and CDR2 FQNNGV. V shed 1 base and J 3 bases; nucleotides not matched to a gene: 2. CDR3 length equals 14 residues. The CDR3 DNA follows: TGTGCCAGCAGCTTAGGCAGGGGGGACTATGGCTACACCTTC. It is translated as CASSLGRGDYGYTF.

CDR3 loop: CATSDPAGNTGELFF. The DNA of the CDR3 is TGTGCCACCAGTGACCCGGCGGGTAACACCGGGGAGCTGTTTTTT. This chain links TRBV24-1 with TRBJ2-2, with D possibly being TRBD2 (5 bases). CDR1 and CDR2 from the germline V gene are KGHDR and SFDVKD. The V gene lost 4 bases and the J gene lost 2 bases, with 10 bases spanning the gap. The CDR3 covers 15 residues.

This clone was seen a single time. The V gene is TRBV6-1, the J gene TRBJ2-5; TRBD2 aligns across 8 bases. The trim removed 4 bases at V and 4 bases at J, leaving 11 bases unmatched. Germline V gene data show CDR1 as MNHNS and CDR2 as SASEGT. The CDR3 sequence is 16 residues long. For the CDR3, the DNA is TGTGCCAGCAGTGTCGGACTAGCACCCTTGGGAGAGACCCAGTACTTC. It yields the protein CASSVGLAPLGETQYF.

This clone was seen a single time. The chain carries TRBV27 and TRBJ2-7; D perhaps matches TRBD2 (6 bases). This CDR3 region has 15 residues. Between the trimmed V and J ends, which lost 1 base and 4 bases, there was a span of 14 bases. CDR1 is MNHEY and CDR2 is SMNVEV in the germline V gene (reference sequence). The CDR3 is CASSLYGGSSYEQYF. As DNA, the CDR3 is TGTGCCAGCAGTTTATACGGGGGTTCTTCGTACGAGCAGTACTTC.

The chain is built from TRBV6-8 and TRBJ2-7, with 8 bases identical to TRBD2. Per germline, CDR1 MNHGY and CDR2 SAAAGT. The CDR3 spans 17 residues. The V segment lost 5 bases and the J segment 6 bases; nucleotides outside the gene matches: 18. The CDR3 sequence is CASSPNREGPFGREQYV. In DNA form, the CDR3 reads TGTGCCAGCAGTCCCAACCGGGAGGGCCCATTTGGTCGCGAGCAGTACGTC.

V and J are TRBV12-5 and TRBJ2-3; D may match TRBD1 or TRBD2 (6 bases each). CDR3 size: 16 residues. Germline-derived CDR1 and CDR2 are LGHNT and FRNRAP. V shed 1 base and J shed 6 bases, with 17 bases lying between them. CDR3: CASGLGLGGYSDTQYF. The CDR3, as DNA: TGTGCTAGTGGTTTGGGTTTAGGGGGGTATTCGGATACGCAGTATTTT.

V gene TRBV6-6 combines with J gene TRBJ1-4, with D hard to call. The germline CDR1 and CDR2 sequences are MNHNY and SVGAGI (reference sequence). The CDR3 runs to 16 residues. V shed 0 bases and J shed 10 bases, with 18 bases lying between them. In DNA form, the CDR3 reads TGTGCCAGCAGTTACTCGTTGTCGGACTCCGTCGGAAAACTGTTTTTT. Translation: CASSYSLSDSVGKLFF.

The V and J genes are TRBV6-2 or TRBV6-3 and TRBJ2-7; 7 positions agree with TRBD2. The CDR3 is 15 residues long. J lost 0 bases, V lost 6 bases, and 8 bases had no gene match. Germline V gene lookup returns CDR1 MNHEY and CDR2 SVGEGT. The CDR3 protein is CASSPGVAGSYEQYV. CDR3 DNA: TGTGCCAGCAGCCCTGGAGTAGCGGGCTCCTACGAGCAGTACGTC.

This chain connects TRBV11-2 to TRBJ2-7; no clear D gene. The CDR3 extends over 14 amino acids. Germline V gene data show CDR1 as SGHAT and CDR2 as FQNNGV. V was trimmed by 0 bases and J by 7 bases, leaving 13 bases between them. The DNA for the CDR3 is TGTGCCAGCAGCTTAGAAGGGTGGCGTCGGGAGCAGTACGTC. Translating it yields CASSLEGWRREQYV.

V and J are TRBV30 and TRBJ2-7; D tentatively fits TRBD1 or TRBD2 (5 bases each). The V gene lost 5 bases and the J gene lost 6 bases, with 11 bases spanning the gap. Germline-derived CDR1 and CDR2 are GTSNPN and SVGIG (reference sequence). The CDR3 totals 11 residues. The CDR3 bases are TGTGCCTGGTCCCAGGGAGTCGAGCAGTACTTC. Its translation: CAWSQGVEQYF.

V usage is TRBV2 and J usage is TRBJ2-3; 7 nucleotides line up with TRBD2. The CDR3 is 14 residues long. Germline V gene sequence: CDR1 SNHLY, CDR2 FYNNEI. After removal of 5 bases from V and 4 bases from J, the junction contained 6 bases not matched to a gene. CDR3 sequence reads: CASSLSGAPDTQYF. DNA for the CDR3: TGTGCCAGCAGTTTAAGCGGGGCACCAGATACGCAGTATTTT.

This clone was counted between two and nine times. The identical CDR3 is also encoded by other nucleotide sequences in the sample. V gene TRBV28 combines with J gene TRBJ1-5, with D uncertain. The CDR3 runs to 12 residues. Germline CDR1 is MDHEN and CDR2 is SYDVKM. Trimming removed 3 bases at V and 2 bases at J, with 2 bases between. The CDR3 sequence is CASSLGNQPQHF. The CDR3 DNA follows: TGTGCCAGCAGTTTGGGCAATCAGCCCCAGCATTTT.

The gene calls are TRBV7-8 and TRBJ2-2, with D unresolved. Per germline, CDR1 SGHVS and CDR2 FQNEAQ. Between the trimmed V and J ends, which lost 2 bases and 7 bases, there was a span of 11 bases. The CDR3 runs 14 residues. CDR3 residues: CASSLRYKGGELFF. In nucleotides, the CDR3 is TGTGCCAGCAGCTTACGGTATAAGGGCGGGGAGCTGTTTTTT.

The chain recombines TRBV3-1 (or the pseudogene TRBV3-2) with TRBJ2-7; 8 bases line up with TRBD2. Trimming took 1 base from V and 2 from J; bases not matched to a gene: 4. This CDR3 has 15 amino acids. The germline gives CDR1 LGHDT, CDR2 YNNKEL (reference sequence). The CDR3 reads CASSQGASGPYEQYF. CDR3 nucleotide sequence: TGTGCCAGCAGCCAAGGTGCTAGCGGGCCCTACGAGCAGTACTTC.

CDR3 amino acids: CASSQAQREKLFF. CDR3 in DNA: TGCGCCAGCAGCCAGGCACAGCGCGAAAAACTGTTTTTT. This chain uses TRBV4-1 with TRBJ1-4; no clear D gene. Germline CDR1 is MGHRA and CDR2 is YSYEKL. The CDR3 covers 13 residues. Trimming left V 3 bases short and J 8 bases short, with 10 bases between.

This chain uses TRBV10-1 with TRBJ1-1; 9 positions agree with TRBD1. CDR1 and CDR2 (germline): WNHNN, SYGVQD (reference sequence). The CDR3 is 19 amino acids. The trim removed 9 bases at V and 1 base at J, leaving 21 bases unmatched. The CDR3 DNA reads TGCGCCAGTCCGGGACAGGGTCTTTATGCCGTCACACCGAACACTGAAGCTTTCTTT. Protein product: CASPGQGLYAVTPNTEAFF.

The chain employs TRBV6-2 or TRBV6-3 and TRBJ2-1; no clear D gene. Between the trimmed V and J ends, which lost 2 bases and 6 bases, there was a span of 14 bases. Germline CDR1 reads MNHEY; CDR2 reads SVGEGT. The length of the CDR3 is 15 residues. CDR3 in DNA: TGTGCCAGCAGTTACGGGTCCTACCCGACCAATGAGCAGTTCTTC. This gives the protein CASSYGSYPTNEQFF.

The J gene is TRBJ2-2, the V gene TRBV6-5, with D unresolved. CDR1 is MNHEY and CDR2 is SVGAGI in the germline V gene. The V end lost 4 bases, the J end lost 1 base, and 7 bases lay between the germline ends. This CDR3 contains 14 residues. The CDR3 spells CASSSLQNTGELFF. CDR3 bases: TGTGCCAGCAGTTCCCTCCAGAACACCGGGGAGCTGTTTTTT.

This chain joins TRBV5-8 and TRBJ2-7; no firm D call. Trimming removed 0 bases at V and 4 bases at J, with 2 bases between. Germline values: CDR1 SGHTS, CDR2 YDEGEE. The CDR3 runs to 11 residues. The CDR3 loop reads CASSLEYEQYV. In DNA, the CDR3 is TGTGCCAGCAGCTTGGAATACGAGCAGTACGTC.

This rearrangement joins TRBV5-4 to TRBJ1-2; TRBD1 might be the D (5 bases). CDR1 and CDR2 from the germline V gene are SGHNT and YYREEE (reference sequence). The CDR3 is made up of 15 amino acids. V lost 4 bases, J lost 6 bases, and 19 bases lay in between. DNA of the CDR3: TGTGCCAGCAGCCTGACCGGAGACCAAGGGGATGGCTACACCTTC. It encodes CASSLTGDQGDGYTF.